The 22 T cell receptor beta chains given below trace back to one sample, sequenced in a study of identical twins. Each CDR3 protein is one row after TCRdb ran MiXCR on the 5' RACE reads. The sample holds around 100,000 distinct CDR3 sequences, 5.9% seen once. Sequenced material: memory T cells sorted from blood. The source of these receptors is a woman between 50 and 59 years old in good health.

This clonotype was counted a single time. The chain employs TRBV10-1 and TRBJ1-1, with TRBD1 as a possible D gene (5 bases). CDR1 and CDR2 (germline): WNHNN, SYGVQD (reference sequence). The length of the CDR3 is 13 residues. V was pared by 4 bases and J by 2 bases, with 8 bases between. The CDR3, as DNA: TGCGCCAGCAGTGCTGGGGCAAACACTGAAGCTTTCTTT. It is translated as CASSAGANTEAFF.

This clonotype has a count of ten or more. This rearrangement joins TRBV29-1 to TRBJ2-5; TRBD1 might be the D (8 bases). Per the germline V gene, CDR1 is SQVTM and CDR2 is ANQGSEA. With 6 bases removed from V and 4 bases from J, the gap between germline ends came to 18 bases. This CDR3 region has 14 residues. The CDR3 nucleotides are TGCAGCGTAGCCAGACAGGGGAGGGTAGAGACCCAGTACTTC. It yields the protein CSVARQGRVETQYF. The full variable domain, in which reference TRBV29-1 and TRBJ2-5 provide the parts outside the CDR3, is SAVISQKPSRDICQRGTSLTIQCQVDSQVTMMFWYRQQPGQSLTLIATANQGSEATYESGFVIDKFPISRPNLTFSTLTVSNMSPEDSSIYLCSVARQGRVETQYFGPGTRLLVL.

This clonotype was counted many times. The chain links TRBV3-1 to TRBJ1-2; D remains ambiguous. Germline CDR1 is LGHDT and CDR2 is YNNKEL (reference sequence). Trimming took 5 bases from V and 6 from J, leaving 16 bases between them. This CDR3 spans 14 amino acids. The CDR3 nucleotides read TGTGCCAGCAGCGCTTACACCCGGGGAGATGGCTACACCTTC. Protein product: CASSAYTRGDGYTF.

This clonotype was observed many times. The chain is built from TRBV16 and TRBJ1-1; D is ambiguous. Deletions cut 1 base from V and 5 bases from J, with 2 bases between. The germline V gene has CDR1 KGHSY and CDR2 FQNENV. This CDR3 has 11 residues. For the CDR3, the DNA is TGTGCCAGCAGCCAATTAACTGAAGCTTTCTTT. Amino acid sequence: CASSQLTEAFF.

This clonotype was observed a handful of times. V gene TRBV5-1 combines with J gene TRBJ2-3; 10 bases fit TRBD1. Per the germline V gene, CDR1 is SGHRS and CDR2 is YFSETQ. The junction had 1 base not matched to a gene; V was cut back by 3 bases and J by 3 bases. The CDR3 sequence is 14 residues long. The CDR3 nucleotides read TGCGCCAGCAGCTCGGGACAGGGGACAGATACGCAGTATTTT. It encodes CASSSGQGTDTQYF. The full variable domain, rest sourced from reference TRBV5-1 and TRBJ2-3, is KAGVTQTPRYLIKTRGQQVTLSCSPISGHRSVSWYQQTPGQGLQFLFEYFSETQRNKGNFPGRFSGRQFSNSRSEMNVSTLELGDSALYLCASSSGQGTDTQYFGPGTRLTVL.

This clonotype was counted many times. The chain uses TRBV12-3 or TRBV12-4 and TRBJ1-2; weak D call: TRBD1 (5 bases). CDR3 size: 15 residues. The V end was cut by 4 bases, the J end by 5 bases, with 17 bases between. This CDR3 is CASSYLQGLLYGYTF. The CDR3 DNA reads TGTGCCAGCAGTTATCTTCAGGGATTACTTTATGGCTACACCTTC.

In its sample, this clonotype was seen many times. The chain employs TRBV20-1 and TRBJ2-5; 10 bases agree with TRBD2. V shed 0 bases, J shed 4 bases, and the junction held 5 bases outside the gene matches. Germline V gene lookup returns CDR1 DFQATT and CDR2 SNEGSKA (reference sequence). The CDR3 runs 15 residues. The CDR3 region has the DNA TGCAGTGCTAGAGATGCCCGACTAGCGGGAGAGACCCAGTACTTC. Translation: CSARDARLAGETQYF.

This clonotype was detected many times. The chain employs TRBV20-1 and TRBJ2-2, with 12 bases that match TRBD2. With 2 bases clipped from V and 5 bases from J, the junction kept 3 bases outside the gene matches. The germline gives CDR1 DFQATT, CDR2 SNEGSKA (reference sequence). CDR3 length: 15 amino acids. The CDR3 bases are TGCAGTGCTAGAACGACTAGCGGGAGTACCGGGGAGCTGTTTTTT. Its protein product is CSARTTSGSTGELFF.

In its sample, this clonotype was seen many times. V and J are TRBV27 and TRBJ2-7, with TRBD2 matching over 16 bases. V was clipped by 4 bases and J by 4 bases; unmatched bases: 7. Germline V gene data show CDR1 as MNHEY and CDR2 as SMNVEV (reference sequence). This CDR3 region has 17 residues. CDR3 loop: CASSSPGLAGGPYEQYF. CDR3 nucleotides: TGTGCCAGCAGTTCTCCGGGACTAGCGGGAGGGCCTTACGAGCAGTACTTC.

This clonotype was seen at least ten times. J is TRBJ1-4 and V is TRBV20-1, with no clear D. The CDR3 contains 12 residues. The germline gives CDR1 DFQATT, CDR2 SNEGSKA (reference sequence). The germline V and J ends were trimmed by 0 bases and 7 bases, with 6 bases remaining between them. The CDR3 loop is CSARDLTEKLFF. Here the CDR3 DNA reads TGCAGTGCTAGAGATTTAACTGAAAAACTGTTTTTT.

The sample holds many counts of this clonotype. The rearrangement joins TRBV24-1 to TRBJ2-1, with 8 positions matching TRBD2. Germline-derived CDR1 and CDR2 are KGHDR and SFDVKD. J lost 6 bases, V lost 3 bases, and 3 bases had no gene match. The CDR3 totals 14 residues. CDR3 nucleotides: TGTGCCACCAGTGATAGACTAGCGCGCAATGAGCAGTTCTTC. Translated: CATSDRLARNEQFF.

This clonotype was seen repeatedly, ten times or more. V gene TRBV7-8 combines with J gene TRBJ2-3; 7 bases match TRBD2. With V trimmed by 8 bases and J by 6 bases, 11 bases remained unmatched. Germline V gene sequence: CDR1 SGHVS, CDR2 FQNEAQ. The CDR3 is made up of 14 amino acids. As DNA, the CDR3 is TGTGCCAGCCGGGGAGAGGGAGGGCCCGATACGCAGTATTTT. Encoded protein: CASRGEGGPDTQYF.

This clonotype was detected many times. This sequence joins TRBV7-9 and TRBJ2-2, with unresolved D. V lost 4 bases to trimming and J lost 1 base, with 10 bases between them. The CDR3 loop spans 15 amino acids. CDR1 and CDR2 from the germline V gene are SEHNR and FQNEAQ (reference sequence). CDR3 amino acids: CASSSRSRNTGELFF. The CDR3 nucleotides are TGTGCCAGCAGCTCGAGATCACGGAACACCGGGGAGCTGTTTTTT.

This clonotype was picked up many times. V gene TRBV13 combines with J gene TRBJ2-1; the match to TRBD1 covers 8 bases. The germline V gene encodes CDR1 PRHDT and CDR2 FYEKMQ (reference sequence). With V trimmed by 5 bases and J by 6 bases, 15 bases remained unmatched. CDR3 length equals 17 residues. CDR3 amino acids: CASSGDPFRQGSNEQFF. CDR3 bases: TGTGCCAGCAGCGGAGACCCATTTCGACAGGGGAGCAATGAGCAGTTCTTC.

This clonotype was counted at least ten times. The CDR3 bases are TGTGCCAGCAGCTTCTTAATTTACCAAGAGACCCAGTACTTC. It yields the protein CASSFLIYQETQYF. The chain joins TRBV11-1 to TRBJ2-5, with D hard to call. CDR3 size: 14 residues. Germline-derived CDR1 and CDR2 are SGHAT and FQDESV (reference sequence). Trimming took 3 bases from V and 0 from J, leaving 8 bases between them.

This clonotype was found once. This may arise from a read error, as a much more abundant clone is one base away. The V gene is TRBV4-1, the J gene TRBJ2-1; TRBD1 is a possible D gene (6 bases). The CDR3 covers 15 residues. The V gene's germline CDR1 is MGHRA and CDR2 YSYEKL. The CDR3 reads CASSQEGTLYSEQFF. The CDR3, as DNA: TGCGCCAGCAGCCAAGAAGGGACACTCTACAGTGAGCAGTTCTTC.

This clonotype was detected many times. The J gene is TRBJ2-5, the V gene TRBV7-9; tentative D call: TRBD1 (6 bases). Trimming stripped 5 bases from V and 5 bases from J, with 18 bases between. Per the germline V gene, CDR1 is SEHNR and CDR2 is FQNEAQ (reference sequence). This CDR3 contains 15 residues. CDR3 nucleotides: TGTGCCAGCAGCCCAGAAGCAGGGGTTGTGGAGACCCAGTACTTC. Translated, it gives CASSPEAGVVETQYF.

This clonotype showed up just a few times. The chain couples TRBV20-1 to TRBJ2-1, with D perhaps matching TRBD2 (6 bases). V shed 5 bases and J shed 6 bases, with 20 bases lying between them. The CDR3 length is 15 residues. The germline V gene encodes CDR1 DFQATT and CDR2 SNEGSKA (reference sequence). The CDR3 DNA sequence: TGCAGTGCTCCACCTTCCACGGGACTCCCCAATGAGCAGTTCTTC. Its translation: CSAPPSTGLPNEQFF.

This clonotype was observed many times. The rearrangement uses TRBV12-3 or TRBV12-4 and TRBJ2-3; D gene uncertain. The CDR3 runs to 17 residues. Trimming stripped 1 base from V and 0 bases from J, with 14 bases between. CDR3: CASSLVLRASSTDTQYF. The CDR3 bases are TGTGCCAGCAGTTTAGTATTACGAGCGTCTAGCACAGATACGCAGTATTTT.

In regard to this clonotype: A read error may be the cause here, since a much bigger clone is one base away. The V gene is TRBV5-1, the J gene TRBJ2-7, with D possibly being TRBD1 (5 bases). The CDR3 runs to 14 residues. Germline loops: CDR1 SGHRS, CDR2 YFSETQ. This chain's CDR3 is CAGSLAMAGKEQYF. In DNA form, the CDR3 reads TGCGCCGGCAGCTTGGCTATGGCAGGGAAGGAGCAGTACTTC.

The chain is built from TRBV20-1 and TRBJ1-4; unclear D gene. The CDR3 has 14 amino acids. Trimming took off 6 bases at V and 4 bases at J, with 15 bases between the two ends. Looked up from germline, CDR1 is DFQATT and CDR2 is SNEGSKA (reference sequence). The CDR3 region is CSARVETLNEKLFF. The CDR3, as DNA: TGCAGTGCCCGGGTGGAGACCCTTAATGAAAAACTGTTTTTT.

At least ten counts were recorded for this clonotype. In DNA, the CDR3 is TGTGCCAGCAGCTCAGGGCCCATGAGGGGCTACACCTTC. Amino acids: CASSSGPMRGYTF. The V gene is TRBV7-2, the J gene TRBJ1-2; D is possibly TRBD1 (5 bases). CDR3 size: 13 residues. The V end lost 4 bases, the J end lost 8 bases, and 14 bases lay between the germline ends. Germline CDR1 reads SGHTA; CDR2 reads FQGNSA.